This T cell receptor beta chain was recovered during a study of regulatory T cells in long-lasting Graves disease. Arm-PCR of CDR3 regions and iRepertoire HTBI primers were the basis on which TCR beta libraries were built. From the multiplex PCR reads, TCRdb called clonotypes with MiXCR, one entry per CDR3 protein. The sample holds 400,000 to 500,000 distinct CDR3 sequences, 16% seen once. Losses at the gene ends were 0 bases for V and 7 bases for J; bases not matched to a gene: 4. From germline, CDR1 is MNHEY and CDR2 SMNVEV (reference sequence). The CDR3 spans 15 residues. Time point in this sample: newly diagnosed GD, antithyroid drugs for less than 3 months. There was RNA extracted from PBMCs, and the TCR library was made from it. In addition, the sample was reused for a study of T cells in Graves' hyperthyroidism and ophthalmopathy.

The source material was peripheral blood mononuclear cells (PBMCs), sampled at new diagnosis, from a patient treated with antithyroid drugs. The sequence derives from a young woman with Graves disease. The genes are TRBV27 and TRBJ2-1; TRBD2 matches at 9 bases. The CDR3 protein is CASSLSAGGTNEQFF. The CDR3 DNA follows: TGTGCCAGCAGTTTATCTGCGGGAGGGACAAATGAGCAGTTCTTC.